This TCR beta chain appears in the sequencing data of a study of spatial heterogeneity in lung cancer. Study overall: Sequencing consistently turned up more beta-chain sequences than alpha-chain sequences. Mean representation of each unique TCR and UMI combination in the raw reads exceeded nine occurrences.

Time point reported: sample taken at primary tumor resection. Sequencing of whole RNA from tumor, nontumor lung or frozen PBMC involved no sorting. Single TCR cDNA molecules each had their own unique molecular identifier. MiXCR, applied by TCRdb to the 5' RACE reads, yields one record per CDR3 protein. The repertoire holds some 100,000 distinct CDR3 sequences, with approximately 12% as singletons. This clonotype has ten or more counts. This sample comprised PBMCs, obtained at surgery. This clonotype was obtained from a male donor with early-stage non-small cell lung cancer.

The CDR3 reads CASSYTGLNTEAFF. The CDR3 nucleotides are TGTGCCAGCAGTTACACGGGGCTGAACACTGAAGCTTTCTTT. This rearrangement joins TRBV6-5 to TRBJ1-1, with D maybe TRBD1 (5 bases). The V gene lost 2 bases and the J gene lost 0 bases, with 7 bases spanning the gap. The CDR3 length is 14 residues. Germline CDR1 MNHEY, CDR2 SVGAGI.